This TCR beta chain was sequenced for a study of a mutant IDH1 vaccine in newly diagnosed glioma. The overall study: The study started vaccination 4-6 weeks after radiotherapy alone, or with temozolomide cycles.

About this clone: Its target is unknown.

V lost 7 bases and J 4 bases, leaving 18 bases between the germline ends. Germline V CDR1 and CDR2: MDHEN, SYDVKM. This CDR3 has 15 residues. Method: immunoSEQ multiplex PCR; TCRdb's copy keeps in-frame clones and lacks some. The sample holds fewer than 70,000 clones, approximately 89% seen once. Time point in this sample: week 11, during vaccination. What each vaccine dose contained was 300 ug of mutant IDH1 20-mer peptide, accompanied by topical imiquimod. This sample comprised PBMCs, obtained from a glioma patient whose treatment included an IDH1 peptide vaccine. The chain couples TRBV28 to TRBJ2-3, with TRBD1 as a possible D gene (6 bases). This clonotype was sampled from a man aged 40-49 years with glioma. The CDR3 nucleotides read TGTGCCAGCAAGATACAGGGTTCTCGGGCAGATACGCAGTATTTT. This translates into CASKIQGSRADTQYF.